Listed below are T cell receptor beta chains from one sample, sequenced in a study of blood T cell repertoires in COVID-19. Libraries were prepared by immunoSEQ multiplex PCR; TCRdb keeps only in-frame clonotypes and omits some of them. The sample holds about 230,000 clones; approximately 84% are singletons and the top ten take about 7.4%. Sequenced input: peripheral blood. These receptors originate from a woman aged 80 or over with acute or convalescent COVID-19. Both conserved end residues are part of each CDR3. Clone size is stated in some rows and not others, as once, few, many or a class when expanded.

j_call,v_call,cdr3_length,clone_size,cdr3_aa
TRBJ2-5,TRBV5-5,12,.,CASSWDSETQYF
TRBJ2-1,TRBV11-2,15,.,CASSQSTGGYNEQFF
TRBJ1-1,TRBV9,13,.,CASSATQNTEAFF
TRBJ2-2,TRBV3-1/TRBV3-2,17,.,CASSLRTSGVRTGELFF
TRBJ1-2,TRBV7-2,14,.,CASSLRQGGSGYTF
TRBJ1-2,TRBV9,14,once,CASSVGQDNYGYTF
TRBJ2-7,TRBV18,12,few,CASSFSSYEQYF
TRBJ2-7,TRBV5-1,15,few,CASSLAQNRVSGQYF
TRBJ2-7,TRBV5-1,16,.,CASSLSSTGTSYEQYF
TRBJ1-2,TRBV5-4,15,.,CASSLGVTANYGYTF
TRBJ1-1,TRBV5-1,14,.,CASRGDHGPTEAFF
TRBJ2-1,TRBV5-1,18,.,CASSFNRARSVGYNEQFF
TRBJ1-1,TRBV27,16,.,CASSLSGQAMNTEAFF
TRBJ2-7,TRBV6-5,15,.,CASRLRDRGREEQYF
TRBJ2-7,TRBV14,15,few,CASSQTGGEAYEQYF
TRBJ1-6,TRBV6-6,15,.,CASSAPQGQLTPLHF
TRBJ1-2,TRBV2,15,.,CASRYREGRNYGYTF
TRBJ1-1,TRBV11-2,12,few,CASSPGRRSAFF
TRBJ2-1,TRBV28,15,.,CASGTSGRRFNEQFF
TRBJ1-4,TRBV25-1,14,.,CASSTGGYNEKLFF
TRBJ1-2,TRBV7-2,12,few,CASIFDRGGYTF
TRBJ1-6,TRBV11-2,13,.,CASSLDRNSPLHF
TRBJ1-2,TRBV2,13,.,CASSPDRDYGYTF
TRBJ1-2,TRBV5-4,12,.,CASSLVEYGYTF
TRBJ2-5,TRBV5-6,15,.,CASSFNLQGAGTQYF
TRBJ1-1,TRBV9,13,.,CASSVADRIEAFF
TRBJ2-7,TRBV5-1,14,many,CASSLTGTAYEQYF
TRBJ1-2,TRBV18,13,.,CASSPDGDYGYTF
TRBJ1-1,TRBV5-1,17,.,CASSLTGGKVSNTEAFF
TRBJ1-2,TRBV19,13,.,CASSPDSLYGYTF
TRBJ2-1,TRBV3-1/TRBV3-2,15,.,CASSPGLAGVGEQFF
TRBJ2-7,TRBV27,15,once,CASRRLAGGFYEQYF
TRBJ1-1,TRBV6-5,13,.,CASKMARVTEAFF
TRBJ2-2,TRBV2,15,few,CASSWDSGRSGELFF
TRBJ1-3,TRBV6-6,14,once,CASVATSSGNTIYF
TRBJ2-7,TRBV9,17,.,CASSVDRESGSTYEQYF
TRBJ1-5,TRBV4-1,20,.,CASARMELPPGGLVRQPQHF
TRBJ1-3,TRBV7-9,16,.,CASSPLGASSGNTIYF
TRBJ2-1,TRBV9,14,.,CASSVYGNYNEQFF